These 19 T cell receptor beta chains share one sample of origin, sequenced in a study of shared clonotypes between healthy human individuals. Measured with immunoSEQ multiplex PCR; TCRdb has only the in-frame clones, and not every one. The sample consists of about 490,000 clones, less than 80% of them appearing once. The sequenced sample consisted of PBMCs. The source is a woman aged 40-49 years in good health. Some clones in this sample may be carry-over from other donors' samples.

The chain uses TRBV10-3 and TRBJ2-1, with D tentatively TRBD1 (6 bases). The CDR3 runs 14 residues. Germline lookup yields CDR1 ENHRY and CDR2 SYGVKD. Trimming pared 2 bases from V and 8 bases from J, leaving 13 bases between. The CDR3 nucleotides read TGTGCCATCAGTGAGGGACAGCCTCGGGATGAGCAGTTCTTC. It specifies CAISEGQPRDEQFF.

About this clone itself: A far bigger clonotype differs at one base, so this is likely a read error. This sample also contains other DNA sequences that code for the same CDR3. The chain couples TRBV27 to TRBJ2-3; TRBD2 might be the D (6 bases). This CDR3 region has 15 residues. Looked up from germline, CDR1 is MNHEY and CDR2 is SMNVEV (reference sequence). Between the trimmed V and J ends, which lost 4 bases and 3 bases, there was a span of 14 bases. CDR3 DNA: TGTGCCAGCAGTTCCGGGAGTATACGTACAGATACGCAGTATTTT. Protein product: CASSSGSIRTDTQYF.

In this sample, this clone turned up a few times. The J gene is TRBJ1-1, the V gene TRBV7-9; D gene unclear. Between the trimmed V and J ends, which lost 5 bases and 8 bases, there was a span of 24 bases. CDR1 SEHNR and CDR2 FQNEAQ come from the germline V gene (reference sequence). CDR3 length: 16 amino acids. This CDR3 is CASSASGGSRYPEAFF. CDR3 nucleotide sequence: TGTGCCAGCAGCGCTAGTGGCGGCAGTAGATACCCCGAAGCTTTCTTT.

The gene calls are TRBV28 and TRBJ2-2; 9 bases are a match to TRBD1. The CDR3 runs to 16 residues. V shed 8 bases, J shed 6 bases, and the junction held 13 bases outside the gene matches. Germline-derived CDR1 and CDR2 are MDHEN and SYDVKM. CDR3 in DNA: TGTGCCAGCTCTCCCCCGGGACAGGGTCTCCCCGGGGAGCTGTTTTTT. As protein: CASSPPGQGLPGELFF.

This clone was detected many times. The chain has TRBV18 and TRBJ2-7; 9 nucleotides agree with TRBD1. The CDR3 loop spans 15 amino acids. Trimming removed 0 bases from V and 2 bases from J; junction bases left unmatched: 2. Per germline, CDR1 KGHSH and CDR2 LQKENI. The CDR3 region is CASSPPDRGTYEQYF. DNA for the CDR3: TGTGCCAGCTCACCACCGGACAGGGGTACCTACGAGCAGTACTTC.

The V and J genes are TRBV4-2 and TRBJ2-7, with 8 positions matching TRBD1. The germline CDR1 and CDR2 sequences are LGHNA and YNFKEQ. The CDR3 runs 15 residues. Unmatched junction bases numbered 5, after V lost 4 bases and J lost 0 bases. The CDR3 nucleotides are TGTGCCAGCAGCCCGCAACAGGGGGTCTCCTACGAGCAGTACTTC. Amino acids: CASSPQQGVSYEQYF.

This rearrangement joins TRBV11-2 to TRBJ2-7; D might be TRBD1 (5 bases). This CDR3 comprises 15 residues. CDR1 and CDR2 from the germline V gene are SGHAT and FQNNGV. V shed 0 bases and J shed 1 base, with 10 bases lying between them. CDR3 residues: CASSLDMDTSYEQYF. The CDR3, as DNA: TGTGCCAGCAGCTTAGACATGGACACTTCCTACGAGCAGTACTTC.

The rearrangement uses TRBV5-4 and TRBJ2-5; 9 bases are shared with TRBD1. With the DNA end fitting TRBJ2-7 better, the J assignment may be wrong. This CDR3 spans 16 amino acids. CDR1 and CDR2 (germline): SGHNT, YYREEE (reference sequence). The CDR3 coding sequence is TGTGCCAGCAGCCTGGGACAGGGTAGGTCGGACTACGAGCAGTACTTC. Translating it yields CASSLGQGRSDYEQYF.

This clone was counted only a few times. The rearrangement joins TRBV10-2 to TRBJ2-6, with D unresolved. The CDR3 covers 13 residues. Germline-derived CDR1 and CDR2 are WSHSY and SAAADI. V gave up 6 bases and J gave up 6 bases, with 9 bases separating them. CDR3 nucleotides: TGCGCCAGCAGACGTACTGAGGCCAACGTCCTGACTTTC. Amino acids: CASRRTEANVLTF.

This clone was found a few times. The chain is built from TRBV27 and TRBJ2-1; TRBD2 aligns across 8 bases. V shed 6 bases and J 7 bases; nucleotides not matched to a gene: 5. This CDR3 comprises 13 residues. Germline CDR1 and CDR2: MNHEY and SMNVEV (reference sequence). The CDR3 DNA sequence: TGTGCCAGCAGGCTCAGCGGGAGTAATGAGCAGTTCTTC. This sequence encodes CASRLSGSNEQFF.

This clone showed up just a few times. The chain combines TRBV5-6 with TRBJ2-7; D is perhaps TRBD1 (6 bases). This CDR3 comprises 11 residues. V gave up 4 bases and J gave up 9 bases, with 11 bases separating them. Germline V gene sequence: CDR1 SGHDT, CDR2 YYEEEE. The CDR3 DNA is TGTGCCAGCAGCGCACAGGGACCGCAGTACTTC. Amino acid sequence: CASSAQGPQYF.

The chain carries TRBV6-1 and TRBJ2-5; TRBD1 matches 7 bases. The DNA end favors TRBJ2-7, so the J call may be wrong. The CDR3 runs to 15 residues. Germline-derived CDR1 and CDR2 are MNHNS and SASEGT. CDR3 bases: TGTGCCAGCAGTGAATACGGGACAGACTCCTACGAGCAGTACTTC. Amino acids: CASSEYGTDSYEQYF.

This chain uses TRBV7-6 with TRBJ2-7; D is unresolved. V was clipped by 5 bases and J by 0 bases, with 8 bases between them. The CDR3 contains 13 residues. Per the germline V gene, CDR1 is SGHVS and CDR2 is FNYEAQ. CDR3 sequence reads: CASSPGPSYEQYF. The CDR3 DNA follows: TGTGCCAGCAGCCCAGGTCCCTCCTACGAGCAGTACTTC.

The chain recombines TRBV7-2 with TRBJ2-7, with D unclear. Germline V lookup: CDR1 SGHTA, CDR2 FQGNSA. CDR3 size: 13 residues. V shed 5 bases and J shed 4 bases, with 12 bases lying between them. Here the CDR3 reads CASSIRVQYEQYF. CDR3 bases: TGTGCCAGCAGCATTCGGGTCCAATACGAGCAGTACTTC.

This sequence joins TRBV28 and TRBJ1-4; a weak D match, TRBD1 (5 bases). CDR3 length: 14 residues. Trimming pared 5 bases from V and 5 bases from J, leaving 12 bases between. Germline CDR1 and CDR2: MDHEN and SYDVKM. Here the CDR3 DNA reads TGTGCCAGCAGTCCCGGGGCGTTGAATGAAAAACTGTTTTTT. Translating it yields CASSPGALNEKLFF.

A note on this clone: Additional DNA sequences in this sample encode the identical CDR3. This chain uses TRBV19 with TRBJ2-3; the match to TRBD1 covers 10 bases. The CDR3 sequence is 16 residues long. Germline CDR1 LNHDA, CDR2 SQIVND (reference sequence). J gave up 2 bases and V 5 bases, and 7 bases lay outside the gene matches. Here the CDR3 reads CASSPRTGGSTDTQYF. The CDR3 DNA sequence: TGTGCCAGTAGTCCTCGGACAGGGGGATCCACAGATACGCAGTATTTT.

The CDR3 sequence is CSVGWGGRGDTQYF. The CDR3 DNA reads TGCAGCGTTGGTTGGGGCGGGAGAGGGGATACGCAGTATTTT. The rearrangement joins TRBV29-1 to TRBJ2-3; 7 bases match TRBD2. The junction had 10 bases not matched to a gene; V was cut back by 4 bases and J by 6 bases. Germline lookup yields CDR1 SQVTM and CDR2 ANQGSEA. CDR3 length equals 14 residues.

The rearrangement uses TRBV4-3 and TRBJ2-3; D is undetermined. The CDR3 contains 15 residues. The germline gives CDR1 LGHNA, CDR2 YSLEER. V was cut by 0 bases and J by 2 bases, with 9 bases left in between. Here the CDR3 DNA reads TGCGCCAGCAGCCAAGATTTGTGGGACACAGATACGCAGTATTTT. It is translated as CASSQDLWDTDTQYF.

The genes are TRBV5-6 and TRBJ2-2; 10 nucleotides line up with TRBD2. V shed 4 bases, J shed 4 bases, and the junction held 7 bases outside the gene matches. CDR1 and CDR2 from the germline V gene are SGHDT and YYEEEE. The CDR3 has 16 residues. CDR3 nucleotides: TGTGCCAGCAGCAGGGTCACTAGCGGGACCACCGGGGAGCTGTTTTTT. It translates to CASSRVTSGTTGELFF.